This TCR beta chain originates from a study of cytomegalovirus exposure and HLA in healthy donors. Study findings and constraints: Approximately 160 TCR beta chains were listed as cytomegalovirus-associated. The classifier reportedly diagnosed cytomegalovirus status with high specificity and sensitivity.

The donors formed part of the approximately 120-subject validation cohort, distinct from the approximately 630-subject first cohort. Details on this clone: The antigen remains unidentified.

Clones were sequenced by immunoSEQ multiplex PCR, and TCRdb holds only the in-frame ones, with some missing. The sample yields roughly 200,000 clones, around 82% seen once. The sequence was collected from a woman aged 18 to 35 in good health and CMV-seropositive. Material for sequencing was PBMCs.

The CDR3 DNA is TGCGCCAGCAGCCAGGCTCCTTCTCTGGGGGGGCTCAATGAGCAGTTCTTC. This translates into CASSQAPSLGGLNEQFF. The rearrangement links TRBV4-1 to TRBJ2-1; tentative D call: TRBD2 (7 bases). CDR3 size: 17 residues. The germline V gene encodes CDR1 MGHRA and CDR2 YSYEKL. V dropped 3 bases and J dropped 6 bases, with 21 bases sitting between them.